This TCR beta chain was recovered during a study of T cells in Graves' hyperthyroidism and ophthalmopathy. Study context: Peripheral blood was secured at the point of initial diagnosis, before any treatment. Whole-study findings and limits: Ophthalmopathy cases were set apart from stable hyperthyroidism by a 13 V-J model. Appearing also in blood were most of the thyroid clonotypes expanded above 0.001. Ophthalmopathy prediction by the model preceded onset by a median about 6 months.

Amplification of TCR beta CDR3 regions was performed using RNA transcripts as template. The HTBI primer set drove a first-round RT-PCR of the TCR CDR3. TCRdb called the multiplex PCR reads again in MiXCR, with one record for every CDR3 protein. The sample shows under 250,000 distinct CDR3 sequences, about 24% of them seen only once. This clonotype was counted ten times or more. Its target is unknown. With 6 bases clipped from V and 3 bases from J, the junction kept 8 bases outside the gene matches. This CDR3 is 15 amino acids long. The clonotype was recovered from a woman in her thirties or forties with Graves' ophthalmopathy. The chain joins TRBV12-3 or TRBV12-4 to TRBJ2-5, with 9 bases fitting TRBD1. Sequencing was carried out using blood. In DNA, the CDR3 is TGTGCCAGCAGACGGGACAGGGCCTCTGAAGAGACCCAGTACTTC. Translated, it gives CASRRDRASEETQYF.